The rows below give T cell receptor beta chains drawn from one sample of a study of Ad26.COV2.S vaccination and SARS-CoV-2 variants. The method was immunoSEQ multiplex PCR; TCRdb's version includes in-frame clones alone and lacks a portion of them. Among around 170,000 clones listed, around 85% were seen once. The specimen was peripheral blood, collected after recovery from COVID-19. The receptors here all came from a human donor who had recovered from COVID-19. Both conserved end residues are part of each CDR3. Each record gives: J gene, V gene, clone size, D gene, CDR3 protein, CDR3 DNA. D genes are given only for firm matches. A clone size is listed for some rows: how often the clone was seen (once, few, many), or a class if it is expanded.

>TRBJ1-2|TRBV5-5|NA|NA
CASSFWGGLGYTF
TGTGCCAGCAGCTTTTGGGGAGGGCTTGGCTACACCTTC
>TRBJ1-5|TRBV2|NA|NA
CASTQGGGQPQHF
TGTGCCAGCACCCAGGGCGGCGGTCAGCCCCAGCATTTT
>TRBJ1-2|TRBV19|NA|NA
CASSPGTAAYGYTF
TGTGCCAGTAGTCCTGGGACGGCCGCCTATGGCTACACCTTC
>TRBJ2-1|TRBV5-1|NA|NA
CASSLALASSYNEQFF
TGCGCCAGCAGCTTGGCGCTAGCGAGCTCCTACAATGAGCAGTTCTTC
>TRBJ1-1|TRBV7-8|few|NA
CASSLVGGVSVSTEAFF
TGTGCCAGCAGCTTAGTTGGAGGGGTGTCGGTGAGCACTGAAGCTTTCTTT
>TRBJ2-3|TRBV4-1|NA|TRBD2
CASSDGTSETDTQYF
TGCGCCAGCAGCGACGGGACTAGCGAAACAGATACGCAGTATTTT
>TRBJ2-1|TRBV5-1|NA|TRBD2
CASSLGLAGSYNEQFF
TGCGCCAGCAGCTTGGGACTAGCGGGTTCTTACAATGAGCAGTTCTTC
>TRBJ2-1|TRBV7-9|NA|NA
CASSSWGNEQFF
TGTGCCAGCAGCTCATGGGGCAATGAGCAGTTCTTC
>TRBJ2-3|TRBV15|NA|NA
CATEGGQSTDTQYF
TGTGCCACCGAAGGGGGGCAGAGCACAGATACGCAGTATTTT
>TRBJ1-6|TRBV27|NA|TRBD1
CASSLSGQAAPLHF
TGTGCCAGCAGTTTATCGGGACAGGCAGCTCCCCTCCACTTT
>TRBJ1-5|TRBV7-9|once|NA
CASSPLALNQPQHF
TGTGCCAGCAGCCCCTTGGCCCTCAATCAGCCCCAGCATTTT
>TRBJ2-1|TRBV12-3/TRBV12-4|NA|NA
CASSLAGSQFF
TGTGCCAGCAGTTTAGCAGGATCTCAATTCTTC
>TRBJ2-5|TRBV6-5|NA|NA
CASSSIPGPEETQYF
TGTGCCAGCAGTTCTATTCCGGGACCCGAAGAGACCCAGTACTTC
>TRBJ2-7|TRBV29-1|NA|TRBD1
CSVVGQGAYEQYF
TGCAGCGTTGTCGGTCAGGGGGCATACGAGCAGTACTTC
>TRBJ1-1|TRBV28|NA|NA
CASSRQPGGPEAFF
TGTGCCAGCAGTCGGCAGCCTGGTGGCCCTGAAGCTTTCTTT
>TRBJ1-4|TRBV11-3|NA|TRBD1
CASSLLTGALNEKLFF
TGTGCCAGCAGCCTCCTTACAGGGGCCTTAAATGAAAAACTGTTTTTT
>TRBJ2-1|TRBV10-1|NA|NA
CASSESPLLRGNEQFF
TGCGCCAGCAGTGAGTCACCCCTTTTAAGGGGTAATGAGCAGTTCTTC
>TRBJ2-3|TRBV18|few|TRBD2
CASSSQRGRIDTQYF
TGTGCCAGCTCGTCTCAGCGGGGTCGGATAGATACGCAGTATTTT
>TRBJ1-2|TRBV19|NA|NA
CASSIRQGGYGYTF
TGTGCCAGTAGTATTAGGCAGGGTGGCTATGGCTACACCTTC
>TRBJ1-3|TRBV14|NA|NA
CASSHAAGILGSNTIYF
TGTGCCAGCAGCCATGCTGCTGGGATTCTTGGTTCAAACACCATATATTTT
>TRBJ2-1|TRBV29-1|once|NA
CSVSAGIYNEQFF
TGCAGCGTTAGTGCGGGGATTTACAATGAGCAGTTCTTC
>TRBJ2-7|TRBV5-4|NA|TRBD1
CASSSRAGQGYEQYF
TGTGCCAGCAGCTCTCGAGCGGGACAGGGCTACGAGCAGTACTTC
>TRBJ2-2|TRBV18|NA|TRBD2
CASSRDSGATGELFF
TGTGCCAGCTCTCGAGACAGCGGGGCAACCGGGGAGCTGTTTTTT
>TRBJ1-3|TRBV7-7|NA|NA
CASSPGRVISGNTIYF
TGTGCCAGCAGCCCCGGGCGGGTGATCTCTGGAAACACCATATATTTT
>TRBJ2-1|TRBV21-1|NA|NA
CASSAQTSGRIGEQFF
TGTGCCAGCAGCGCCCAGACTAGCGGGAGGATTGGTGAGCAGTTCTTC
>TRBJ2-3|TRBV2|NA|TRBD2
CASSERLAGVDTQYF
TGTGCCAGCAGTGAGAGGTTAGCGGGAGTGGATACGCAGTATTTT
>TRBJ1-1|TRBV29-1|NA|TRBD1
CSVESTGVRSTEAFF
TGCAGCGTTGAGTCGACAGGGGTTCGAAGCACTGAAGCTTTCTTT
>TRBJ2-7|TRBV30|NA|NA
CAWSVQGVYEQYF
TGTGCCTGGAGTGTACAGGGTGTTTACGAGCAGTACTTC
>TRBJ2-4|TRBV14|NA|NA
CASSQGNIQYF
TGTGCCAGCAGCCAAGGCAACATTCAGTACTTC